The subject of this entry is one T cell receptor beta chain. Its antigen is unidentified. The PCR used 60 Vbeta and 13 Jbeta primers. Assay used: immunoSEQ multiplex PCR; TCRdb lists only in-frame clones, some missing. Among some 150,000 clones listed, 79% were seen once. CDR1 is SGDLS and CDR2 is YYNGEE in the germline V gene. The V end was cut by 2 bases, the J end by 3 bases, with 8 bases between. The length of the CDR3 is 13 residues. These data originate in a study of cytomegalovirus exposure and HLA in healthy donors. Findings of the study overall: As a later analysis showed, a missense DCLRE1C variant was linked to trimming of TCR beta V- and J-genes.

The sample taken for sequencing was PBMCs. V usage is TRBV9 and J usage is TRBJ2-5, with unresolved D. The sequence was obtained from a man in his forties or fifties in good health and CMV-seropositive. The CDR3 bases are TGTGCCAGCAGCGTTTCACATAAAGAGACCCAGTACTTC. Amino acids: CASSVSHKETQYF.